What follows are 30 T cell receptor beta chains derived from one specimen sequenced in a study of blood T cell repertoires in COVID-19. Clones were sequenced by immunoSEQ multiplex PCR, and TCRdb holds only the in-frame ones, with some missing. The sample shows fewer than 60,000 clones, approximately 80% of them seen only once. The sample comprised peripheral blood. Source of these receptors: a man older than 75 with COVID-19, enrolled during active disease.

V is TRBV9 and J is TRBJ1-4, with D maybe TRBD1 (6 bases). Trimming shortened V by 4 bases and J by 7 bases, and 17 bases separated the two germline ends. Looked up from germline, CDR1 is SGDLS and CDR2 is YYNGEE. The length of the CDR3 is 15 residues. CDR3: CASSKAGARGEKLFF. CDR3 sequence (DNA): TGTGCCAGCAGCAAGGCGGGGGCGCGGGGTGAAAAACTGTTTTTT. The full variable domain, with the rest looked up from reference TRBV9 and TRBJ1-4, is DSGVTQTPKHLITATGQRVTLRCSPRSGDLSVYWYQQSLDQGLQFLIQYYNGEERAKGNILERFSAQQFPDLHSELNLSSLELGDSALYFCASSKAGARGEKLFFGSGTQLSVL.

The V call is TRBV29-1, the J call TRBJ2-2; no firm D call. V gave up 3 bases and J gave up 10 bases, with 9 bases separating them. CDR3 length equals 11 residues. The germline V gene encodes CDR1 SQVTM and CDR2 ANQGSEA. CDR3 amino acids: CSVDNRAELFF. As DNA, the CDR3 is TGCAGCGTTGATAACCGAGCGGAGCTGTTTTTT.

V usage is TRBV3-1 (or the pseudogene TRBV3-2) and J usage is TRBJ1-2; D not certain. This CDR3 is built from 15 residues. V was cut by 1 base and J by 7 bases, with 16 bases left in between. In germline, CDR1 is LGHDT, CDR2 YNNKEL (reference sequence). CDR3 region: CASSQAHGRASGYTF. As DNA, the CDR3 is TGTGCCAGCAGCCAAGCCCACGGAAGAGCTAGTGGCTACACCTTC.

This chain links TRBV7-2 with TRBJ2-1; 12 bases match TRBD2. Germline values: CDR1 SGHTA, CDR2 FQGNSA. The CDR3 runs 17 residues. Trimming took 1 base from V and 5 from J; bases not matched to a gene: 6. The CDR3 loop is CASSLVSASGRDNEQFF. CDR3 sequence (DNA): TGTGCCAGCAGCTTAGTCTCGGCTAGCGGGAGGGACAATGAGCAGTTCTTC.

The chain couples TRBV9 to TRBJ2-1; 9 nucleotides agree with TRBD2. Germline trimming cut 4 bases from V and 12 bases from J; bases unmatched to any gene: 11. The CDR3 is 14 residues long. The germline gives CDR1 SGDLS, CDR2 YYNGEE. CDR3 DNA sequence: TGTGCCAGCAGCCCTGCAGGCGGGAGGGCCGTGCAGTTCTTC. This gives the protein CASSPAGGRAVQFF.

This clone was seen a handful of times. The rearrangement links TRBV3-1 (or the pseudogene TRBV3-2) to TRBJ1-2, with D possibly being TRBD1 (6 bases). Germline loops: CDR1 LGHDT, CDR2 YNNKEL (reference sequence). Trimming left V 4 bases short and J 3 bases short, with 18 bases between. The CDR3 loop spans 16 amino acids. The CDR3 loop reads CASSLGRGVSDYGYTF. In nucleotides, the CDR3 is TGTGCCAGCAGCCTAGGGAGGGGGGTTTCAGACTATGGCTACACCTTC.

The rearrangement uses TRBV4-3 and TRBJ1-2; the match to TRBD1 covers 9 bases. The CDR3 runs 15 residues. Germline CDR1 LGHNA, CDR2 YSLEER. Trimming removed 2 bases from V and 6 bases from J; junction bases left unmatched: 7. The CDR3 DNA reads as TGCGCCAGCAGCCAAACCGGGACAGGGCCTAATGGCTACACCTTC. Translating gives CASSQTGTGPNGYTF.

The chain recombines TRBV5-1 with TRBJ1-1; D possibly corresponds to TRBD1 (5 bases). The CDR3 covers 15 residues. Germline CDR1 reads SGHRS; CDR2 reads YFSETQ. V gave up 0 bases and J gave up 4 bases, with 13 bases separating them. CDR3 coding DNA: TGCGCCAGCAGCTTGGCAGGGACTTCTAGCACTGAAGCTTTCTTT. Translating gives CASSLAGTSSTEAFF.

The gene calls are TRBV18 and TRBJ1-5; TRBD1 is a possible D gene (6 bases). The length of the CDR3 is 16 residues. The germline V and J ends were trimmed by 3 bases and 5 bases, with 17 bases remaining between them. The germline V gene encodes CDR1 KGHSH and CDR2 LQKENI. This chain's CDR3 is CASSPGGGRGHQPQHF. In DNA form, the CDR3 reads TGTGCCAGCTCACCTGGGGGGGGCAGGGGCCATCAGCCCCAGCATTTT.

The genes are TRBV2 and TRBJ1-1; tentative D call: TRBD1 (6 bases). The ends were cut back, 6 bases at V and 3 bases at J, with 17 bases in the middle. This CDR3 comprises 15 residues. Germline assignment: CDR1 SNHLY and CDR2 FYNNEI. CDR3 amino acids: CASSRGGEGDTEAFF. The CDR3 region has the DNA TGTGCCAGCAGCCGAGGAGGGGAGGGGGACACTGAAGCTTTCTTT.

The CDR3: CASSTRGSYGYTF. The DNA for the CDR3 is TGCGCCAGCAGCACCCGAGGGAGCTATGGCTACACCTTC. The chain links TRBV4-3 to TRBJ1-2; D gene ambiguous. With 5 bases removed from V and 4 bases from J, the gap between germline ends came to 11 bases. CDR3 length: 13 amino acids. Per germline, CDR1 LGHNA and CDR2 YSLEER.

This clone was seen a handful of times. This sequence joins TRBV4-1 and TRBJ1-4, with 7 bases aligning to TRBD1. This CDR3 has 15 residues. Germline CDR1 is MGHRA and CDR2 is YSYEKL. V was clipped by 4 bases and J by 4 bases; unmatched bases: 6. CDR3 sequence: CASSPGQARNEKLFF. CDR3 coding DNA: TGCGCCAGCAGCCCCGGACAGGCCCGTAATGAAAAACTGTTTTTT.

The V gene is TRBV6-6, the J gene TRBJ2-4; possibly TRBD1 for D (6 bases). The CDR3 sequence is 15 residues long. CDR1 MNHNY and CDR2 SVGAGI come from the germline V gene (reference sequence). Trimming left V 5 bases short and J 9 bases short, with 20 bases between. CDR3 in DNA: TGTGCCAGCAGTCGGGACCCGGGAACAGGGCCCATTCAGTACTTC. This translates into CASSRDPGTGPIQYF.

The chain carries TRBV7-8 and TRBJ1-1, with 7 positions matching TRBD1. The CDR3 is 16 residues long. The V gene end was trimmed by 1 base and the J gene end by 3 bases; junction bases not matched to a gene: 8. The V gene's germline CDR1 is SGHVS and CDR2 FQNEAQ. The CDR3 nucleotides read TGTGCCAGCAGCTTAGGTTATAGGGGGCGCGACACTGAAGCTTTCTTT. It translates to CASSLGYRGRDTEAFF.

The genes are TRBV28 and TRBJ1-1; unclear D gene. V lost 3 bases, J lost 8 bases, and 16 bases lay in between. The CDR3 length is 14 residues. CDR1 MDHEN and CDR2 SYDVKM come from the germline V gene. Written as DNA, the CDR3 is TGTGCCAGCAGTTTGGGAGCTGCACAGTTAGAAGCTTTCTTT. Translating gives CASSLGAAQLEAFF. Supplemented by reference TRBV28 and TRBJ1-1, the full variable domain reads DVKVTQSSRYLVKRTGEKVFLECVQDMDHENMFWYRQDPGLGLRLIYFSYDVKMKEKGDIPEGYSVSREKKERFSLILESASTNQTSMYLCASSLGAAQLEAFFGQGTRLTVV.

The chain has TRBV18 and TRBJ1-1; TRBD1 matches at 10 bases. The CDR3 consists of 15 residues. V dropped 8 bases and J dropped 1; count of bases not matched to a gene: 7. In germline, CDR1 is KGHSH, CDR2 LQKENI. CDR3 loop: CASLGTGAGNTEAFF. The CDR3 nucleotides read TGTGCCAGCCTGGGGACAGGGGCAGGGAACACTGAAGCTTTCTTT. Based on the CDR3 plus reference TRBV18 and TRBJ1-1, the full variable domain is NAGVMQNPRHLVRRRGQEARLRCSPMKGHSHVYWYRQLPEEGLKFMVYLQKENIIDESGMPKERFSAEFPKEGPSILRIQQVVRGDSAAYFCASLGTGAGNTEAFFGQGTRLTVV.

The chain employs TRBV28 and TRBJ1-3; D not certain. Trimming removed 5 bases from V and 8 bases from J, with 10 bases in between. Germline V gene lookup returns CDR1 MDHEN and CDR2 SYDVKM. The CDR3 has 12 residues. CDR3 sequence reads: CASSNPTYTIYF. CDR3 DNA sequence: TGTGCCAGCAGTAACCCCACATACACCATATATTTT.

The J gene is TRBJ2-2, the V gene TRBV7-9; the match to TRBD1 covers 7 bases. J lost 1 base, V lost 5 bases, and 4 bases had no gene match. The CDR3 has 15 amino acids. Looked up from germline, CDR1 is SEHNR and CDR2 is FQNEAQ (reference sequence). The CDR3 region has the DNA TGTGCCAGCAGCCGGGGACAGCTGAACACCGGGGAGCTGTTTTTT. Its translation: CASSRGQLNTGELFF.

The rearrangement links TRBV5-1 to TRBJ2-5, with 8 bases matching TRBD1. The CDR3 extends over 14 amino acids. The V and J ends lost 4 bases and 5 bases, in that order; junction bases with no gene match: 7. In germline, CDR1 is SGHRS, CDR2 YFSETQ. Here the CDR3 reads CASSDQGAEETQYF. As DNA, the CDR3 is TGCGCCAGCAGCGATCAGGGGGCGGAGGAGACCCAGTACTTC.

The chain joins TRBV5-6 to TRBJ1-6, with TRBD1 identical over 9 bases. CDR1 SGHDT and CDR2 YYEEEE come from the germline V gene. V lost 3 bases to trimming and J lost 8 bases; unmatched junction nucleotides: 15. This CDR3 is 18 amino acids long. The CDR3 reads CASSSTGGSSDGYSPLHF. The CDR3, as DNA: TGTGCCAGCAGCTCGACAGGGGGATCATCGGATGGTTATTCACCCCTCCACTTT.

The chain has TRBV6-6 and TRBJ1-6; a possible D gene is TRBD1 (6 bases). Deletions cut 5 bases from V and 0 bases from J, with 23 bases between. This CDR3 has 20 residues. Germline-derived CDR1 and CDR2 are MNHNY and SVGAGI (reference sequence). CDR3 sequence (DNA): TGTGCCAGCAGTCCCAGTCCGCGCAGGGGCTACAGCTCCTATAATTCACCCCTCCACTTT. This codes for CASSPSPRRGYSSYNSPLHF.

The V gene is TRBV6-6, the J gene TRBJ2-7, with D perhaps TRBD1 (6 bases). The CDR3 extends over 14 amino acids. Germline V gene data show CDR1 as MNHNY and CDR2 as SVGAGI (reference sequence). The germline V and J ends were trimmed by 6 bases and 0 bases, with 12 bases remaining between them. Here the CDR3 reads CASSHGQPSYEQYF. The CDR3 coding sequence is TGTGCCAGCAGCCATGGACAGCCCTCCTACGAGCAGTACTTC.

This clone was observed a handful of times. The chain uses TRBV5-5 and TRBJ1-1; no reliable D call. This CDR3 region has 12 residues. V dropped 0 bases and J dropped 11 bases, with 11 bases sitting between them. In germline, CDR1 is SGHKS, CDR2 YYEKEE (reference sequence). The CDR3: CASSLDGSGAFF. CDR3 nucleotides: TGTGCCAGCAGCTTGGACGGCAGCGGGGCTTTCTTT. The full variable domain, rest sourced from reference TRBV5-5 and TRBJ1-1, is DAGVTQSPTHLIKTRGQQVTLRCSPISGHKSVSWYQQVLGQGPQFIFQYYEKEERGRGNFPDRFSARQFPNYSSELNVNALLLGDSALYLCASSLDGSGAFFGQGTRLTVV.

This chain connects TRBV9 to TRBJ2-1, with 9 bases fitting TRBD2. V lost 0 bases to trimming and J lost 0 bases; unmatched junction nucleotides: 13. Germline-derived CDR1 and CDR2 are SGDLS and YYNGEE. The CDR3 consists of 20 residues. This chain's CDR3 is CASSVEGNSGGESSYNEQFF. In nucleotides, the CDR3 is TGTGCCAGCAGCGTAGAGGGAAATAGCGGGGGCGAGAGCTCCTACAATGAGCAGTTCTTC.

V gene TRBV10-2 combines with J gene TRBJ2-7, with a weak D call TRBD2 (5 bases). Trimming removed 3 bases from V and 4 bases from J, with 10 bases in between. Per germline, CDR1 WSHSY and CDR2 SAAADI. The CDR3 is 13 amino acids. The CDR3 is CASSDPRTYEQYV. Here the CDR3 DNA reads TGCGCCAGCAGTGATCCGCGGACTTACGAGCAGTACGTC.

The chain combines TRBV19 with TRBJ1-6; 7 bases agree with TRBD1. The V gene's germline CDR1 is LNHDA and CDR2 SQIVND (reference sequence). This CDR3 region has 14 residues. The J segment lost 14 bases and the V segment lost 4 bases, leaving 11 bases of the junction unmatched. This CDR3 reads CASSTGTESITLHF. The CDR3 DNA follows: TGTGCCAGTAGTACCGGGACAGAGTCTATCACCCTCCACTTT.

V usage is TRBV5-1 and J usage is TRBJ1-4; 9 bases are a match to TRBD1. In germline, CDR1 is SGHRS, CDR2 YFSETQ. The ends lost 1 base at V and 0 bases at J; junction bases unmatched: 7. The CDR3 contains 18 residues. CDR3 amino acids: CASSLRQGGIATNEKLFF. In nucleotides, the CDR3 is TGCGCCAGCAGCTTGAGACAGGGGGGAATCGCAACTAATGAAAAACTGTTTTTT.

The chain carries TRBV5-4 and TRBJ2-3; D is unresolved. Germline V lookup: CDR1 SGHNT, CDR2 YYREEE (reference sequence). CDR3 length equals 12 residues. Trimming stripped 1 base from V and 14 bases from J, with 14 bases between. The DNA of the CDR3 is TGTGCCAGCAGCTTGATTGGCGCGAAGCGGTATTTT. Translating it yields CASSLIGAKRYF.

Only one count was recorded for this clone. V gene TRBV28 combines with J gene TRBJ1-2; a weak D match, TRBD1 (5 bases). The CDR3 runs 12 residues. Trimming stripped 7 bases from V and 7 bases from J, with 13 bases between. Germline CDR1 is MDHEN and CDR2 is SYDVKM. CDR3 sequence reads: CASTQTGRGYTF. The CDR3 DNA is TGTGCCAGCACCCAAACAGGACGTGGCTACACCTTC.

This clone was counted a few times. The chain joins TRBV28 to TRBJ2-7; no clear D gene. Trimming left V 4 bases short and J 13 bases short, with 17 bases between. The length of the CDR3 is 12 residues. Per the germline V gene, CDR1 is MDHEN and CDR2 is SYDVKM. CDR3 sequence: CASSSTVRLTYF. For the CDR3, the DNA is TGTGCCAGCAGTTCAACGGTTAGGCTGACTTACTTC.